Listed here is a single T cell receptor beta chain. Its antigen is not known. Clones were read by immunoSEQ multiplex PCR, and TCRdb kept only the in-frame ones, dropping some. This table has 2.3 million or so clones, 93% appearing once. Per the germline V gene, CDR1 is SGHRS and CDR2 is YFSETQ. V lost 4 bases and J 2 bases, leaving 15 bases between the germline ends. The CDR3 consists of 15 residues. These data originate in a study of shared clonotypes between healthy human individuals. Study findings and constraints: Memory subsets had estimated richness that was generally smaller than that of naive subsets.

The receptor's source is a young man in good health. Some clones in this sample may be carry-over from other donors' samples. Sequencing was done on a sample of naive CD4+ T cells from PBMCs. Subset of the sample: CD45RA+ positively selected. This chain links TRBV5-1 with TRBJ1-2; the D gene is possibly TRBD1 (5 bases). The CDR3 nucleotides read TGCGCCAGCAGCATGCATGGGGCTTCGAACTATGGCTACACCTTC. This translates into CASSMHGASNYGYTF.